Below are 15 T cell receptor beta chains sequenced from a single sample in a study of cytomegalovirus exposure and HLA in healthy donors. The study ran its PCR with 60 Vbeta and 13 Jbeta primers. The method was immunoSEQ multiplex PCR; TCRdb's version includes in-frame clones alone and lacks a portion of them. The data show 150,000 to 200,000 clones, approximately 80% seen once. Specimen: PBMCs. Every receptor here comes from a man aged 50 or older in good health and CMV-seropositive.

The rearrangement links TRBV6-5 to TRBJ1-4; no clear D gene. There are 14 residues in the CDR3. CDR1 and CDR2 (germline): MNHEY, SVGAGI. V was pared by 5 bases and J by 7 bases, with 14 bases between. The DNA of the CDR3 is TGTGCCAGCAGTGACTGGAGTAATGGTGAAAAACTGTTTTTT. It encodes CASSDWSNGEKLFF.

This clone was recorded once. The chain couples TRBV10-1 to TRBJ2-1, with D perhaps TRBD2 (5 bases). In germline, CDR1 is WNHNN, CDR2 SYGVQD (reference sequence). Trimming removed 4 bases at V and 2 bases at J, with 9 bases between. The CDR3 is 14 residues long. CDR3 coding DNA: TGCGCCAGCAGTGTCGCCGGGGCCTACAATGAGCAGTTCTTC. Translation: CASSVAGAYNEQFF.

The chain is built from TRBV2 and TRBJ2-5; tentative D call: TRBD2 (5 bases). The V and J ends lost 8 bases and 2 bases respectively, with 12 bases between them. There are 13 residues in the CDR3. Germline CDR1 SNHLY, CDR2 FYNNEI. The CDR3 coding sequence is TGTGCCAGCTTGTGGACGGGACAAGAGACCCAGTACTTC. This sequence encodes CASLWTGQETQYF. Based on the CDR3 plus reference TRBV2 and TRBJ2-5, the full variable domain is EPEVTQTPSHQVTQMGQEVILRCVPISNHLYFYWYRQILGQKVEFLVSFYNNEISEKSEIFDDQFSVERPDGSNFTLKIRSTKLEDSAMYFCASLWTGQETQYFGPGTRLLVL.

The chain is built from TRBV5-4 and TRBJ1-2; 7 bases are shared with TRBD1. The junction had 2 bases not matched to a gene; V was cut back by 0 bases and J by 3 bases. The CDR3 consists of 14 residues. Germline values: CDR1 SGHNT, CDR2 YYREEE (reference sequence). The CDR3 sequence is CASSLVGTDYGYTF. CDR3 coding DNA: TGTGCCAGCAGCTTGGTCGGGACAGACTATGGCTACACCTTC.

This clone has more than one count but fewer than ten. This chain uses TRBV10-3 with TRBJ2-5, with D unclear. Looked up from germline, CDR1 is ENHRY and CDR2 is SYGVKD. The CDR3 has 13 amino acids. V dropped 4 bases and J dropped 2 bases, with 8 bases sitting between them. CDR3 in DNA: TGTGCCATCAGTGCCTCCTTACAAGAGACCCAGTACTTC. It specifies CAISASLQETQYF.

The rearrangement links TRBV14 to TRBJ2-2; D is possibly TRBD1 (6 bases). CDR3 length: 16 amino acids. Germline V gene data show CDR1 as SGHDN and CDR2 as FVKESK. The V gene lost 1 base and the J gene lost 7 bases, with 16 bases spanning the gap. DNA for the CDR3: TGTGCCAGCAGCCAAGCCGGTTGGGGGCGAATCGGGGAGCTGTTTTTT. It is translated as CASSQAGWGRIGELFF.

The chain uses TRBV9 and TRBJ1-2, with D possibly TRBD1 on 5 matching bases. The CDR3 runs to 11 residues. CDR1 is SGDLS, CDR2 YYNGEE, per germline. The germline V and J ends were trimmed by 4 bases and 7 bases, with 8 bases remaining between them. The CDR3 bases are TGTGCCAGCAGCTCGGACACTGGCTACACCTTC. It encodes CASSSDTGYTF. Full variable domain (missing parts from reference TRBV9 and TRBJ1-2): DSGVTQTPKHLITATGQRVTLRCSPRSGDLSVYWYQQSLDQGLQFLIQYYNGEERAKGNILERFSAQQFPDLHSELNLSSLELGDSALYFCASSSDTGYTFGSGTRLTVV.

This clone was seen only a few times. The CDR3 loop reads CASSQAAMNTEAFF. The CDR3, as DNA: TGTGCCAGCTCCCAGGCAGCTATGAACACTGAAGCTTTCTTT. The V call is TRBV18, the J call TRBJ1-1; D gene unclear. Germline CDR1 KGHSH, CDR2 LQKENI. This CDR3 has 14 amino acids. The ends were cut back, 6 bases at V and 0 bases at J, with 11 bases in the middle.

The CDR3 loop reads CASSVELTGFYEQYF. The CDR3 DNA reads TGTGCCAGCAGCGTTGAATTGACAGGGTTCTACGAGCAGTACTTC. The genes are TRBV9 and TRBJ2-7; 7 bases fit TRBD1. The germline gives CDR1 SGDLS, CDR2 YYNGEE. The J segment lost 3 bases and the V segment lost 2 bases, leaving 8 bases of the junction unmatched. The CDR3 is 15 residues long.

This chain links TRBV4-1 with TRBJ2-1, with 8 bases that match TRBD1. Trimming took 0 bases from V and 4 from J; bases not matched to a gene: 8. In germline, CDR1 is MGHRA, CDR2 YSYEKL. The CDR3 totals 17 residues. This CDR3 reads CASSQDLSGDRYNEQFF. CDR3 DNA: TGCGCCAGCAGCCAAGACTTAAGTGGGGACAGGTACAATGAGCAGTTCTTC.

The J gene is TRBJ1-4, the V gene TRBV6-5; no firm D call. Germline assignment: CDR1 MNHEY and CDR2 SVGAGI. Between the trimmed V and J ends, which lost 6 bases and 10 bases, there was a span of 15 bases. The CDR3 length is 13 residues. The CDR3 sequence: CASSLDHRGKLFF. CDR3 DNA: TGTGCCAGCAGCCTTGATCATCGGGGAAAACTGTTTTTT.

This sequence joins TRBV5-1 and TRBJ2-3; 11 nucleotides line up with TRBD2. V lost 2 bases to trimming and J lost 3 bases; unmatched junction nucleotides: 5. The CDR3 is 16 residues long. The germline gives CDR1 SGHRS, CDR2 YFSETQ. CDR3 bases: TGCGCCAGCAGCTTTCTAGCGGGGGGAACGACAGATACGCAGTATTTT. Translation gives CASSFLAGGTTDTQYF.

V usage is TRBV7-2 and J usage is TRBJ2-1, with 7 bases identical to TRBD1. After removal of 3 bases from V and 0 bases from J, the junction contained 8 bases not matched to a gene. Germline values: CDR1 SGHTA, CDR2 FQGNSA. The CDR3 length is 17 residues. For the CDR3, the DNA is TGTGCCAGCAGCTTGGCCAGTGGGACAGACTCCTACAATGAGCAGTTCTTC. Its protein is CASSLASGTDSYNEQFF.

V gene TRBV7-6 combines with J gene TRBJ2-7, with TRBD2 matching 9 bases. The CDR3 has 18 amino acids. CDR1 is SGHVS, CDR2 FNYEAQ, per germline. V lost 1 base and J lost 4; bases outside the gene matches: 14. The CDR3 loop reads CASSLGLERGAKSYEQYF. In nucleotides, the CDR3 is TGTGCCAGCAGCTTAGGGTTGGAGCGGGGGGCCAAATCGTACGAGCAGTACTTC.

The J gene is TRBJ2-3, the V gene TRBV10-2, with a weak D call TRBD1 (5 bases). The CDR3 spans 17 residues. CDR1 WSHSY and CDR2 SAAADI come from the germline V gene. V gave up 1 base and J gave up 0 bases, with 14 bases separating them. For the CDR3, the DNA is TGCGCCAGCAGTGAGTTAACCCCGACAGCTAGCACAGATACGCAGTATTTT. Protein sequence: CASSELTPTASTDTQYF.